This TCR beta chain was found in a study of regulatory T cells in long-lasting Graves disease. About the study: New Graves' disease cases had less than 3 months of antithyroid drugs.

This clonotype was seen many times. The V gene's germline CDR1 is DFQATT and CDR2 SNEGSKA (reference sequence). Trimming pared 0 bases from V and 8 bases from J, leaving 19 bases between. The CDR3 is 15 residues long. As to time point: newly diagnosed GD, antithyroid drugs for less than 3 months. Preparation of the TCR library used RNA extracted from PBMCs. Combining iRepertoire HTBI primers with Arm-PCR of CDR3 regions, the authors built TCR beta libraries. Per the original data handling: About 62 TRBV and 11 to 15 TRBJ segments were identified across samples. TCRdb ran MiXCR on the multiplex PCR reads and lists one entry per CDR3 protein. What appears here as the V and J calls and clone size reflects TCRdb's work, not the paper's. The repertoire holds over 500,000 distinct CDR3 sequences, with around 17% as singletons. This same sample was also taken into another study, of T cells in Graves' hyperthyroidism and ophthalmopathy. That source adds: The HTBI set primed first-round TCR CDR3 RT-PCR. Ophthalmopathy and stable hyperthyroidism were told apart by a 13 V-J model.

This rearrangement joins TRBV20-1 to TRBJ1-1; D uncertain. Sequences were derived from peripheral blood mononuclear cells (PBMCs), sampled at new diagnosis, from a patient treated with antithyroid drugs. This receptor was obtained from a woman under 40 with Graves disease. CDR3 nucleotide sequence: TGCAGTGCTAGAGATCTCCGGGCGAACCTGGAGGAAGCTTTCTTT. It specifies CSARDLRANLEEAFF.